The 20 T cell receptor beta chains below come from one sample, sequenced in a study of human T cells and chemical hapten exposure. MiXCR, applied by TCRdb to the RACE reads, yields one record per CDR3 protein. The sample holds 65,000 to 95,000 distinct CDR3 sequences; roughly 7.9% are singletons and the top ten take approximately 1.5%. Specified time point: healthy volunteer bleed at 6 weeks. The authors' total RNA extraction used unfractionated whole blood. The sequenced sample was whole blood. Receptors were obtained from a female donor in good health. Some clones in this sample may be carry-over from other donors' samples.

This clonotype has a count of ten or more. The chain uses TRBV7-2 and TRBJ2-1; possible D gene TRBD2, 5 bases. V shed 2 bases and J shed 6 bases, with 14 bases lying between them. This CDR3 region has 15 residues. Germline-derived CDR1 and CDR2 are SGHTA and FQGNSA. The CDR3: CASSLLGRYPNEQFF. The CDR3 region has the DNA TGTGCCAGCAGCTTACTGGGGAGATACCCCAATGAGCAGTTCTTC.

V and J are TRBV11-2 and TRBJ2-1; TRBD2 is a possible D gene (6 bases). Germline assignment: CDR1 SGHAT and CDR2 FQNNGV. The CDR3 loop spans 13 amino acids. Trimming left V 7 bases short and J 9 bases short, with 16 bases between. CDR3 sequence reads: CASTPIPGGEQFF. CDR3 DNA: TGTGCCAGCACCCCCATTCCCGGGGGTGAGCAGTTCTTC.

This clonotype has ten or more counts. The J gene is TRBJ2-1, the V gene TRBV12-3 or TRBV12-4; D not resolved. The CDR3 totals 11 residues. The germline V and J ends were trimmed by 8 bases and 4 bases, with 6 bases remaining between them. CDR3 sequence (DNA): TGTGCCAGCGGGCTTTACAATGAGCAGTTCTTC. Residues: CASGLYNEQFF.

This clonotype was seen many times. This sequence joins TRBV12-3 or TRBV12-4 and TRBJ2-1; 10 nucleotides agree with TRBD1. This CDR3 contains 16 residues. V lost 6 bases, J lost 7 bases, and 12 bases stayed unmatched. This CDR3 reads CASSPRGQGLRNEQFF. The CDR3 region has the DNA TGTGCCAGCAGCCCCCGGGGACAGGGGCTGAGGAATGAGCAGTTCTTC.

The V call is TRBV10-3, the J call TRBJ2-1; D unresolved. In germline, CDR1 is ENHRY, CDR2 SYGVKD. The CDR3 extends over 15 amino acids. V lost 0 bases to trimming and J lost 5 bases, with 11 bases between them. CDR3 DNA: TGTGCCATCAGTGAGTCGACCGTTGGTAACAATGAGCAGTTCTTC. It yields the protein CAISESTVGNNEQFF.

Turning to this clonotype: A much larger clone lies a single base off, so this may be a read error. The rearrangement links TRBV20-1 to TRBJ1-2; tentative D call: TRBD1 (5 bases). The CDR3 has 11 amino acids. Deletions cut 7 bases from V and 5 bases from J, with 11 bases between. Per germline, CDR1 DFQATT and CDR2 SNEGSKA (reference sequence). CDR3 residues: CSGGGIYGYTF. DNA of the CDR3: TGCAGTGGCGGGGGTATTTATGGCTACACCTTC.

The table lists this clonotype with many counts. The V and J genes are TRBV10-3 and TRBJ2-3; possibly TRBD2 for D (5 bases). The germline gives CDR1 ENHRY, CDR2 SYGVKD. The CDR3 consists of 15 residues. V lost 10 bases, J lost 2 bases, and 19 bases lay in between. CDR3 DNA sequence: TGTGCCACCCACGGGGAAAACACACTCACAGATACGCAGTATTTT. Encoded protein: CATHGENTLTDTQYF.

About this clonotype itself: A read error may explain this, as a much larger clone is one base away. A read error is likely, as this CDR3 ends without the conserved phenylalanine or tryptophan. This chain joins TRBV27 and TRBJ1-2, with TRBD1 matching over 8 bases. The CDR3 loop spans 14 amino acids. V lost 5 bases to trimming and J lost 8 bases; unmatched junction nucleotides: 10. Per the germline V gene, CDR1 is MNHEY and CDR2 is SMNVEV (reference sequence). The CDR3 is CASSQQGQGGGYTL. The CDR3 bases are TGTGCCAGCAGTCAACAAGGACAGGGCGGCGGCTACACCTTA.

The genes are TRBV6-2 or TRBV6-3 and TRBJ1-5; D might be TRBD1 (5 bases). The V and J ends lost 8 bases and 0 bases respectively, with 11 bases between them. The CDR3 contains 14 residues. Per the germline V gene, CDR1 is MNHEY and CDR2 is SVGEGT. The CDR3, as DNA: TGTGCCAGCGAATTCCAGGGTAGCAATCAGCCCCAGCATTTT. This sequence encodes CASEFQGSNQPQHF.

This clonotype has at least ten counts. Here the CDR3 reads CASSFTGTHYGYTF. For the CDR3, the DNA is TGTGCCAGCAGTTTTACAGGAACTCACTATGGCTACACCTTC. V usage is TRBV28 and J usage is TRBJ1-2, with TRBD1 as a possible D gene (5 bases). Germline V gene lookup returns CDR1 MDHEN and CDR2 SYDVKM. With 3 bases removed from V and 3 bases from J, the gap between germline ends came to 11 bases. The CDR3 loop spans 14 amino acids.

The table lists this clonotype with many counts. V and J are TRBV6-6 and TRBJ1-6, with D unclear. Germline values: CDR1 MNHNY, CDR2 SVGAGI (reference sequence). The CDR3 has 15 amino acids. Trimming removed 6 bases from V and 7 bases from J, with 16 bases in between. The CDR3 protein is CASRTEGIDNSPLHF. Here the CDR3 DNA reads TGTGCCAGCAGAACAGAGGGAATTGACAATTCACCCCTCCACTTT.

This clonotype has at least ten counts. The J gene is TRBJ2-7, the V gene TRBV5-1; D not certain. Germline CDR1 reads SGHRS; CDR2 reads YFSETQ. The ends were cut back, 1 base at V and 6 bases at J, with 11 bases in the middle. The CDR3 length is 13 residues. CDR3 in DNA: TGCGCCAGCAGCTTGTTTGGTCCCCCCGAGCAGTACTTC. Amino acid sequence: CASSLFGPPEQYF.

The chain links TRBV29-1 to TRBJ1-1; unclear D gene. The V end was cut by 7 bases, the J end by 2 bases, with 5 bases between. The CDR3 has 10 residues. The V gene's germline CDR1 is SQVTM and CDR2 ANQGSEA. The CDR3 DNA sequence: TGCAGCGGTGCCAACACTGAAGCTTTCTTT. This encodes CSGANTEAFF.

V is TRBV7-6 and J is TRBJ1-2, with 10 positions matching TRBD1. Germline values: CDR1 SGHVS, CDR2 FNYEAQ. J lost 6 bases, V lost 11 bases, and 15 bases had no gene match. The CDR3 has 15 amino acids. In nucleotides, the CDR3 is TGTGCCTCTCATACGAGGACAGGGGGGCGGGATGGCTACACCTTC. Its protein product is CASHTRTGGRDGYTF.

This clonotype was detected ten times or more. The CDR3 DNA sequence: TGTGCCAGCAGTCCTCCGGGTCTATCCTACGAGCAGTACTTC. This encodes CASSPPGLSYEQYF. The J gene is TRBJ2-7, the V gene TRBV6-1; D unresolved. The CDR3 has 14 residues. CDR1 is MNHNS and CDR2 is SASEGT in the germline V gene. V was pared by 5 bases and J by 1 base, with 12 bases between.

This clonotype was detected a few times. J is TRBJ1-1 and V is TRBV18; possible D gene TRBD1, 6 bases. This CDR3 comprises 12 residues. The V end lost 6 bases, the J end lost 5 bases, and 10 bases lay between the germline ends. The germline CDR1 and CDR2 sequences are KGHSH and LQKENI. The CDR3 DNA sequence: TGTGCCAGCTCCCCGACAGGAACTGAAGCTTTCTTT. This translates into CASSPTGTEAFF.

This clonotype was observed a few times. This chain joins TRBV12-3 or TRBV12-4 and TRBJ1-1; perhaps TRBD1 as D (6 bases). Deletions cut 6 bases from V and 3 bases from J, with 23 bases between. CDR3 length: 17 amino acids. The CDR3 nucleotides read TGTGCCAGCAGGATTACGGACAGATCAAAGGGTTACACTGAAGCTTTCTTT. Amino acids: CASRITDRSKGYTEAFF.

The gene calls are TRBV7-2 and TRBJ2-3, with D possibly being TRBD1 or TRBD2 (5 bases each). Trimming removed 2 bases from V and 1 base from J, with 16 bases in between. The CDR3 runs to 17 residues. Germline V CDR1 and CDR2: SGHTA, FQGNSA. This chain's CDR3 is CASSLLPPGPGTDTQYF. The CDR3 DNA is TGTGCCAGCAGCTTATTGCCCCCGGGGCCCGGCACAGATACGCAGTATTTT.

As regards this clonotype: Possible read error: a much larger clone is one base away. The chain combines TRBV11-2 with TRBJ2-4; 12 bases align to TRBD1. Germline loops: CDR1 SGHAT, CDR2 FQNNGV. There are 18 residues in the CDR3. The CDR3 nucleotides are TGTGCCAACAGCCCACCTCCGGGACAGGGGGCTTCTAGTGGCATTCAGTACTTC. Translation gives CANSPPPGQGASSGIQYF.

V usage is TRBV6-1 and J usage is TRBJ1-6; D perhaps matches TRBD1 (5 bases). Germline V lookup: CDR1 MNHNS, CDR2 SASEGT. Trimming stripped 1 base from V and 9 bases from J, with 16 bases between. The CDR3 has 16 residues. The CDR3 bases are TGTGCCAGCAGTGAAGGGGGGAAGGGAGTGTTTTCACCCCTCCACTTT. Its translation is CASSEGGKGVFSPLHF.